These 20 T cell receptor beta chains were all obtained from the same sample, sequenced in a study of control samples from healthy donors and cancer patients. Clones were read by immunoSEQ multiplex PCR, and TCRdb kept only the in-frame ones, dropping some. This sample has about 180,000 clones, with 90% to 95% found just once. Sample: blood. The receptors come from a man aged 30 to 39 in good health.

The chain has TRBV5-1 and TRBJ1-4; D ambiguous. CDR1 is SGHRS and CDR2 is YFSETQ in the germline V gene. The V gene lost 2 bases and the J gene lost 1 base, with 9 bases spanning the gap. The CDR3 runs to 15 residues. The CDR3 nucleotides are TGCGCCAGCAGCTTACCCAGTCGAACTAATGAAAAACTGTTTTTT. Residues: CASSLPSRTNEKLFF. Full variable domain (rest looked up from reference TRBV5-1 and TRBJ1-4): KAGVTQTPRYLIKTRGQQVTLSCSPISGHRSVSWYQQTPGQGLQFLFEYFSETQRNKGNFPGRFSGRQFSNSRSEMNVSTLELGDSALYLCASSLPSRTNEKLFFGSGTQLSVL.

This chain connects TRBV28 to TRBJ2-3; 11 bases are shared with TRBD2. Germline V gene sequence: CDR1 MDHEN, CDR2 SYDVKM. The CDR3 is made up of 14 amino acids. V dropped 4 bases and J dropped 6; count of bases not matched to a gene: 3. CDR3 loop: CASSSLAGGDTQYF. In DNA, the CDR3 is TGTGCCAGCAGTTCCTTAGCGGGAGGGGATACGCAGTATTTT. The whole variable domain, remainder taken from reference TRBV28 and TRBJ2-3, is DVKVTQSSRYLVKRTGEKVFLECVQDMDHENMFWYRQDPGLGLRLIYFSYDVKMKEKGDIPEGYSVSREKKERFSLILESASTNQTSMYLCASSSLAGGDTQYFGPGTRLTVL.

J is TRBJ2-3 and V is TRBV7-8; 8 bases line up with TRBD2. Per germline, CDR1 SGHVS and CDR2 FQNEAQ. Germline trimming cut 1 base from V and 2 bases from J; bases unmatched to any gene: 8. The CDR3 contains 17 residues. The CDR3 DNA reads TGTGCCAGCAGCTTAGTTTCCCAGCGGGGGTACACAGATACGCAGTATTTT. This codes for CASSLVSQRGYTDTQYF. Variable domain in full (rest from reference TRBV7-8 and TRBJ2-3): GAGVSQSPRYKVAKRGQDVALRCDPISGHVSLFWYQQALGQGPEFLTYFQNEAQLDKSGLPSDRFFAERPEGSVSTLKIQRTQQEDSAVYLCASSLVSQRGYTDTQYFGPGTRLTVL.

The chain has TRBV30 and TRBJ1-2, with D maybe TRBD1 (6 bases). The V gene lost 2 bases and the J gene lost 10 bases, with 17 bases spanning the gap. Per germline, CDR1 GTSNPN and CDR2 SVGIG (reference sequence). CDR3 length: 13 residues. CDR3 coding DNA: TGTGCCTGGAGTTTTATTCAGGGGACCAACTACACCTTC. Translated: CAWSFIQGTNYTF. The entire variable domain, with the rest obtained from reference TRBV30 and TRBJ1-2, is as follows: SQTIHQWPATLVQPVGSPLSLECTVEGTSNPNLYWYRQAAGRGLQLLFYSVGIGQISSEVPQNLSASRPQDRQFILSSKKLLLSDSGFYLCAWSFIQGTNYTFGSGTRLTVV.

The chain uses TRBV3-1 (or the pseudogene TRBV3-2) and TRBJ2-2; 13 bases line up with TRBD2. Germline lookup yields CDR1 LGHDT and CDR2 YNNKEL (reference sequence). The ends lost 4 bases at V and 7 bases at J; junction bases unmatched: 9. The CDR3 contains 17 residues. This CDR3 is CASSLRGTSGVVGELFF. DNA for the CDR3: TGTGCCAGCAGCCTCCGGGGGACTAGCGGGGTGGTCGGGGAGCTGTTTTTT.

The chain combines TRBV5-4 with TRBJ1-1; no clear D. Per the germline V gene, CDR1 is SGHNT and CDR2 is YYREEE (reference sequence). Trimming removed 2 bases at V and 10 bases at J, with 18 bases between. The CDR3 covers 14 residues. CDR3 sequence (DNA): TGTGCCAGCAGCTTACAGCGAACACTTGGTGGAGCTTTCTTT. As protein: CASSLQRTLGGAFF.

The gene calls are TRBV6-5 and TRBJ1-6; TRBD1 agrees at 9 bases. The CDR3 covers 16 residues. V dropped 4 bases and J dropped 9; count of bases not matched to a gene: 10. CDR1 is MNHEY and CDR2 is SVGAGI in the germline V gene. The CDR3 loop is CASSFLGQGKSSPLHF. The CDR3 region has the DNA TGTGCCAGCAGTTTCCTCGGACAGGGGAAGAGTTCACCCCTCCACTTT.

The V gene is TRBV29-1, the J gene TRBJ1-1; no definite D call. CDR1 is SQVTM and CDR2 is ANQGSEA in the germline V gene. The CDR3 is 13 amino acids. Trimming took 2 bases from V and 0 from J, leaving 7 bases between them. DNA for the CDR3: TGCAGCGTTGAATGGGTGTTGAACACTGAAGCTTTCTTT. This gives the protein CSVEWVLNTEAFF.

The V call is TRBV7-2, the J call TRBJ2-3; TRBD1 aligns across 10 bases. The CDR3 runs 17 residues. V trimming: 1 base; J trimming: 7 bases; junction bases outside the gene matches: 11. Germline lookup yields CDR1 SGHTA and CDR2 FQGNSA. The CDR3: CASSLGDRGFSRNTQYF. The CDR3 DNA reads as TGTGCCAGCAGCTTAGGGGACAGGGGTTTCTCCCGTAATACGCAGTATTTT.

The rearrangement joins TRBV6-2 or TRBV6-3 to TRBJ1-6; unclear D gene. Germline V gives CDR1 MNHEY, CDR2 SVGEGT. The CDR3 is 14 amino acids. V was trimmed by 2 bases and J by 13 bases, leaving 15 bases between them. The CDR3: CASSYPNPEDPLHF. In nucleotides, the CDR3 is TGTGCCAGCAGTTACCCGAATCCGGAAGATCCCCTCCACTTT.

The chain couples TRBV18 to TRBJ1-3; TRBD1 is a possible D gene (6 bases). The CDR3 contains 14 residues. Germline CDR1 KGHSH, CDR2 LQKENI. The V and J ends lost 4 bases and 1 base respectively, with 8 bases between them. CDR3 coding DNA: TGTGCCAGCTCACGACAGGCGTCTGGAAACACCATATATTTT. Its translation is CASSRQASGNTIYF. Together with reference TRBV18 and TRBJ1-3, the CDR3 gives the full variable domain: NAGVMQNPRHLVRRRGQEARLRCSPMKGHSHVYWYRQLPEEGLKFMVYLQKENIIDESGMPKERFSAEFPKEGPSILRIQQVVRGDSAAYFCASSRQASGNTIYFGEGSWLTVV.

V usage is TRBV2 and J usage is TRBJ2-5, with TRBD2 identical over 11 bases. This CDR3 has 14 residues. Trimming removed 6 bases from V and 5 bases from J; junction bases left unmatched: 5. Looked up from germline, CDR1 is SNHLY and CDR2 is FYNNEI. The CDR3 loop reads CASSPTSGVETQYF. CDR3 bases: TGTGCCAGCAGCCCGACTAGCGGGGTGGAGACCCAGTACTTC.

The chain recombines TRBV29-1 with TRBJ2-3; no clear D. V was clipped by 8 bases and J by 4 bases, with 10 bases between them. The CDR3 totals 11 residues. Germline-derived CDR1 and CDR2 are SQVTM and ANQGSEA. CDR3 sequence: CSFSRADTQYF. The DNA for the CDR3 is TGCAGCTTCTCCAGAGCAGATACGCAGTATTTT.

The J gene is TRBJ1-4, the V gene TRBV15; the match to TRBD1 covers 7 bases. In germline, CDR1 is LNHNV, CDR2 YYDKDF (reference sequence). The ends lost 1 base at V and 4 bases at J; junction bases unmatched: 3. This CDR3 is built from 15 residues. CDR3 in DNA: TGTGCCACCAGCAGAGGGGACAGCTTTAATGAAAAACTGTTTTTT. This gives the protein CATSRGDSFNEKLFF. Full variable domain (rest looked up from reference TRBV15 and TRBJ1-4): DAMVIQNPRYQVTQFGKPVTLSCSQTLNHNVMYWYQQKSSQAPKLLFHYYDKDFNNEADTPDNFQSRRPNTSFCFLDIRSPGLGDTAMYLCATSRGDSFNEKLFFGSGTQLSVL.

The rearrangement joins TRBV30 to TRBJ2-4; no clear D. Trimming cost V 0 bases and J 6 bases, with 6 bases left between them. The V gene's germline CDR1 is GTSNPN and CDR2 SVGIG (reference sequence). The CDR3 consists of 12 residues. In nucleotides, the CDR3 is TGTGCCTGGAGTGTTGTCCCAAACATTCAGTACTTC. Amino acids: CAWSVVPNIQYF.

CDR3 sequence: CASSLGQGAYEQYF. As DNA, the CDR3 is TGTGCCAGCAGCTTAGGACAGGGAGCCTACGAGCAGTACTTC. The chain is built from TRBV7-9 and TRBJ2-7; 7 positions agree with TRBD1. J lost 2 bases, V lost 1 base, and 2 bases had no gene match. The CDR3 is 14 amino acids. Germline V gene lookup returns CDR1 SEHNR and CDR2 FQNEAQ (reference sequence).

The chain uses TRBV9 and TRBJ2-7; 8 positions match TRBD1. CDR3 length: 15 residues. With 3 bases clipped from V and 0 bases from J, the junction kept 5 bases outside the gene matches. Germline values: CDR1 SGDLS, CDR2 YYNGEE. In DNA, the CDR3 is TGTGCCAGCAGCGCCGGGACAGGAATCTCCTACGAGCAGTACTTC. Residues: CASSAGTGISYEQYF.

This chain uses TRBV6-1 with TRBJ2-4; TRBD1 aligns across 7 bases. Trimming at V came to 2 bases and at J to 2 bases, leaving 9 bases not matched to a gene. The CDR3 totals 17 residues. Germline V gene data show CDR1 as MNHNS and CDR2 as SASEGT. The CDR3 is CASSESSPTGTKNIQYF. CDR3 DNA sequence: TGTGCCAGCAGTGAAAGCAGCCCGACAGGGACCAAAAACATTCAGTACTTC.

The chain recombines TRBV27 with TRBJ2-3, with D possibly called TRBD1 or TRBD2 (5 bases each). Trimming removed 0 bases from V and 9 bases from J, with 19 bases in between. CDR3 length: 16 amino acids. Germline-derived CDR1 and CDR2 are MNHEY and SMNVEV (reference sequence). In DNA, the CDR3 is TGTGCCAGCAGTTTATCGAAGGGACCCATTTTGGACACGCAGTATTTT. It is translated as CASSLSKGPILDTQYF.

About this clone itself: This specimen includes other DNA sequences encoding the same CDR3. CDR3 DNA: TGTGCCAGCATCATGACTAGCGCACTGGGGCAGTTCTTC. It encodes CASIMTSALGQFF. The V call is TRBV2, the J call TRBJ2-1, with 8 bases matching TRBD2. Germline assignment: CDR1 SNHLY and CDR2 FYNNEI. Trimming at V came to 7 bases and at J to 12 bases, leaving 11 bases not matched to a gene. The CDR3 length is 13 residues.